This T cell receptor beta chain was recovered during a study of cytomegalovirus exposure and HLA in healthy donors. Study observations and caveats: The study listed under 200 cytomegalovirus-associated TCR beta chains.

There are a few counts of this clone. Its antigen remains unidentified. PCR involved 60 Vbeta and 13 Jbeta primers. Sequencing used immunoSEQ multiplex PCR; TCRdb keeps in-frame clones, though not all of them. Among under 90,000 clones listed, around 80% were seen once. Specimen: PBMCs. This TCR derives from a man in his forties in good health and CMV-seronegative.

DNA of the CDR3: TGCGCCAGCGGAGACAGGTTCGACACTGAAGCTTTCTTT. Translating gives CASGDRFDTEAFF. The chain couples TRBV5-1 to TRBJ1-1; a weak D match, TRBD1 (6 bases). The CDR3 is made up of 13 amino acids. CDR1 is SGHRS and CDR2 is YFSETQ in the germline V gene. Trimming removed 7 bases at V and 3 bases at J, with 13 bases between.